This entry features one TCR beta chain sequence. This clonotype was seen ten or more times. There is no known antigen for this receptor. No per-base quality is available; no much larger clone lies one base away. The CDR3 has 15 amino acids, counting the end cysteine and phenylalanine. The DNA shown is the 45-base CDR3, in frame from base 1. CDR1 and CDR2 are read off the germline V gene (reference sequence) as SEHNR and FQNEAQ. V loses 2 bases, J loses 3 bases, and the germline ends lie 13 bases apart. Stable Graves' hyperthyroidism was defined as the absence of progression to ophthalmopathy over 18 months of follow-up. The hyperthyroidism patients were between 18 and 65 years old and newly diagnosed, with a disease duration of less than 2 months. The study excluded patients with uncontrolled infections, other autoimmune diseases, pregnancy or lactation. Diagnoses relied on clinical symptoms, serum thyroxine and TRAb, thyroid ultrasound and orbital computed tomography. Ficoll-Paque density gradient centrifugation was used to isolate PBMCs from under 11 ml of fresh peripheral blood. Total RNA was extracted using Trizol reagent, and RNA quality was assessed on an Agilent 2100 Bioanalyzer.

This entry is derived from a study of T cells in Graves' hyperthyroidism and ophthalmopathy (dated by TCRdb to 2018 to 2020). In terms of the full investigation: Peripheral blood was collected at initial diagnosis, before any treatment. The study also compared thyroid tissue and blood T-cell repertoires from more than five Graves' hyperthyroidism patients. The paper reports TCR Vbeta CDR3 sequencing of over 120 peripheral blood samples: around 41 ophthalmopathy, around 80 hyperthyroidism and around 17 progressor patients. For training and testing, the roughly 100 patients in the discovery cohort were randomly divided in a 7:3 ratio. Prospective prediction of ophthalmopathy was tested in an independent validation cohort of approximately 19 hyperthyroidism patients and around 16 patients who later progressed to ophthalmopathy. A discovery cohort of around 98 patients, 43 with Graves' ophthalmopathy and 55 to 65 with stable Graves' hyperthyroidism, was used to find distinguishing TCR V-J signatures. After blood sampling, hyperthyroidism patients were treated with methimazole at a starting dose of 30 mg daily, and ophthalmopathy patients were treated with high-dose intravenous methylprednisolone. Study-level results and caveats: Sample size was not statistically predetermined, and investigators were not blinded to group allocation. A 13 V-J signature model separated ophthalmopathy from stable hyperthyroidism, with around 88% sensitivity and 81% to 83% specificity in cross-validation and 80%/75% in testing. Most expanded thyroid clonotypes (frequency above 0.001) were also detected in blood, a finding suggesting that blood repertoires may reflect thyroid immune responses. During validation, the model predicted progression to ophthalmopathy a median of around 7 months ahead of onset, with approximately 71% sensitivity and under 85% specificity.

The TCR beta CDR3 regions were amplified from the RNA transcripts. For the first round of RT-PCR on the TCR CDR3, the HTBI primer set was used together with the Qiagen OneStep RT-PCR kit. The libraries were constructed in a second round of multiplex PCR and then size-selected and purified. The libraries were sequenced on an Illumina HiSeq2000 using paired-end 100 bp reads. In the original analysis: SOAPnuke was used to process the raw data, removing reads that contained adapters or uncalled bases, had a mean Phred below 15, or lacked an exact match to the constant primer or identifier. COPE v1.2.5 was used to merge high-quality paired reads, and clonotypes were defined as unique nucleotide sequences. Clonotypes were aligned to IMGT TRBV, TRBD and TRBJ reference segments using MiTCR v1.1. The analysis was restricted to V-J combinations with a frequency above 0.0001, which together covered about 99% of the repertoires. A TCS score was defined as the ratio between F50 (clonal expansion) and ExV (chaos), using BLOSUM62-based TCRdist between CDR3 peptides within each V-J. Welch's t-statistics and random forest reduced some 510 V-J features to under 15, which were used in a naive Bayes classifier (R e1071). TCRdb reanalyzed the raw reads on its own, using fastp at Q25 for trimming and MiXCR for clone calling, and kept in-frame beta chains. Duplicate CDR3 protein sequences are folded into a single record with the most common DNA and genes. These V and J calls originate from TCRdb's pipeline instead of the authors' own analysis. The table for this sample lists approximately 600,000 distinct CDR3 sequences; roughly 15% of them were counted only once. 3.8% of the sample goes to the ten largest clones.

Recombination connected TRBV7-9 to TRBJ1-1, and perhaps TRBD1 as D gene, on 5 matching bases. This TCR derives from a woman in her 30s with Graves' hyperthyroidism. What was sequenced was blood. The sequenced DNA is TGTGCCAGCAGCTTAAGTGTGGGACGGCACACTGAAGCTTTCTTT. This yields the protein CASSLSVGRHTEAFF.